This TCR beta chain comes out of a study of T-cell reconstitution after alpha-beta-depleted transplantation in children. Germline V gives CDR1 SGHKS, CDR2 YYEKEE (reference sequence). This CDR3 contains 14 residues. The ends lost 4 bases at V and 6 bases at J; junction bases unmatched: 9. For TCRbeta, the library was prepared with unique molecular identifiers. TCRdb fed the PCR reads into MiXCR, producing one record per CDR3 protein. This sample yields some 590,000 distinct CDR3 sequences, of which approximately 10% are seen a single time; roughly 4% belongs to the top ten. The receptor was isolated from a human donor who donated a stem cell graft to a child with acute myeloid leukemia. This specimen was PBMCs from the stem cell graft donor, taken from the stem cell graft. The V gene is TRBV5-5, the J gene TRBJ2-7, with TRBD1 identical over 8 bases. CDR3 protein: CASSHLGQGREQYF. The CDR3 DNA reads as TGTGCCAGCAGCCATCTCGGACAGGGCCGCGAGCAGTACTTC.